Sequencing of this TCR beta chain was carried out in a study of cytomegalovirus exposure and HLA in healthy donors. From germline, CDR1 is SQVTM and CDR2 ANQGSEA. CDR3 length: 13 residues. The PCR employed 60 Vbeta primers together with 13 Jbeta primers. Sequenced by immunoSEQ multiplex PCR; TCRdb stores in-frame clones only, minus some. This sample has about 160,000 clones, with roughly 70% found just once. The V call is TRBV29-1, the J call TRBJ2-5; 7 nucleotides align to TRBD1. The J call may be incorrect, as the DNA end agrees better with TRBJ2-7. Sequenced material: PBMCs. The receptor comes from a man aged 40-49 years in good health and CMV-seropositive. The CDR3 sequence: CSARQGAAYEQYF. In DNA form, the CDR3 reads TGCAGCGCCCGACAGGGTGCTGCCTACGAGCAGTACTTC.